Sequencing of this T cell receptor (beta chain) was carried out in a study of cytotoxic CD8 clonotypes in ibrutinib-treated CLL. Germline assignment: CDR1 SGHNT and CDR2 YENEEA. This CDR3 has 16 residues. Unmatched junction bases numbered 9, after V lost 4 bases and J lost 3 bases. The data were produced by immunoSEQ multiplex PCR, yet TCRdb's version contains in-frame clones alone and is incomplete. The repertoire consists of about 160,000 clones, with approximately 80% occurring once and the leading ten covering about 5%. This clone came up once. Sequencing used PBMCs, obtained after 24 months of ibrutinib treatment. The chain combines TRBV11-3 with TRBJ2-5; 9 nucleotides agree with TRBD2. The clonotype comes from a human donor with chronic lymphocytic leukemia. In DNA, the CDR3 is TGTGCCAGCAGCTCCGCGGGGGGGCCCGGGGAAGAGACCCAGTACTTC. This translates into CASSSAGGPGEETQYF. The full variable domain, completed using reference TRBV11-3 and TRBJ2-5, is EAGVVQSPRYKIIEKKQPVAFWCNPISGHNTLYWYLQNLGQGPELLIRYENEEAVDDSQLPKDRFSAERLKGVDSTLKIQPAELGDSAVYLCASSSAGGPGEETQYFGPGTRLLVL.